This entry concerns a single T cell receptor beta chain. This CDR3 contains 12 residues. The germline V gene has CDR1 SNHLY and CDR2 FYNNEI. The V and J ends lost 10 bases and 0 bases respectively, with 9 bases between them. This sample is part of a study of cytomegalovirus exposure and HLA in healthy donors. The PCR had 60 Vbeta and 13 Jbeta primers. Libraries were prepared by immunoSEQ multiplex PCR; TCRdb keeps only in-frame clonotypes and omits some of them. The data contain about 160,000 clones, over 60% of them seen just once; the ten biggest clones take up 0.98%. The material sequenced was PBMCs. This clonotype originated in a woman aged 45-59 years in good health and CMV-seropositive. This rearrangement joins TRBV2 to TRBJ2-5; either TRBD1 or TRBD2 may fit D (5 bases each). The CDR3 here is CATREYQETQYF. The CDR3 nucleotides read TGTGCCACCAGGGAGTACCAAGAGACCCAGTACTTC.